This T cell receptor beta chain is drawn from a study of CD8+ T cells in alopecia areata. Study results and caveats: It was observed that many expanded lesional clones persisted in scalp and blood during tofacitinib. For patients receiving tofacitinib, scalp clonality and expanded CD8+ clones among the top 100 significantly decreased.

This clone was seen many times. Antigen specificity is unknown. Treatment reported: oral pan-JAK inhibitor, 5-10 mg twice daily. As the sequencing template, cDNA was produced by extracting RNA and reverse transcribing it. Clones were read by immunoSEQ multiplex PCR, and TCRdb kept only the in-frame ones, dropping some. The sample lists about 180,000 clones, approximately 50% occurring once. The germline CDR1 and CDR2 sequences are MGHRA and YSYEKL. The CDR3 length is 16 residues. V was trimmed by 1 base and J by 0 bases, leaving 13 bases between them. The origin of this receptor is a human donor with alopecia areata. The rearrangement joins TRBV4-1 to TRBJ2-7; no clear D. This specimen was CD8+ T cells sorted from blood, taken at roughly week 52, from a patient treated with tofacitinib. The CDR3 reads CASSQVLGIRSYEQYF. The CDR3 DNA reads TGCGCCAGCAGCCAAGTTCTGGGGATCCGCTCCTACGAGCAGTACTTC.